The TCR beta chain described here comes from a study of T cell repertoires in cytomegalovirus infection. The wider study: HLA-C-restricted CMV epitopes, recently identified, and well-studied HLA-B-restricted ones were used by the study. Signatures in public TCR beta sequences pointed to both CMV infection and matching HLA type. Overall study findings and caveats: In two of eight donors, the top clonotype was HLA-C-restricted CMV-specific.

TCRdb processed the reads anew with MiXCR; each CDR3 protein has one entry. There are tens of thousands of distinct CDR3 sequences in the sample; 24% occur only once, and roughly 50% lies in the top ten. The germline V gene has CDR1 LNHDA and CDR2 SQIVND (reference sequence). J gave up 3 bases and V 3 bases, and 0 bases lay outside the gene matches. The length of the CDR3 is 13 residues. Concerning this clonotype: What it binds is unknown.

The sequence was collected from a human donor in good health (CMV status not recorded). Some clones in this sample may be carry-over from other donors' samples. V gene TRBV19 combines with J gene TRBJ2-7, with 9 bases fitting TRBD2. The sequencing here drew on CD8+ T cells from cultured PBMCs, taken from culture after CMV antigen stimulation. CDR3 sequence (DNA): TGTGCCAGTAGTATGCGGGGGGGCTACGAGCAGTACTTC. The encoded protein is CASSMRGGYEQYF.